This entry concerns a single TCR beta chain. Antigen: not known. The entry originates in a study of CD8+ T cells in alopecia areata. Notes on the study in general: Scalp sequencing captures resident alphabeta T cells of normal skin too.

The germline gives CDR1 LGHNA, CDR2 YSLEER. Trimming stripped 2 bases from V and 4 bases from J, with 14 bases between. The CDR3 sequence is 15 residues long. The treatment: oral pan-JAK inhibitor, 5-10 mg twice daily. Investigators isolated RNA and reverse transcribed it into cDNA to act as the sequencing template. Some clones are missing from TCRdb's copy, which holds only in-frame ones; the method was immunoSEQ multiplex PCR. The profile covers about 190,000 clones, with around 60% appearing a single time and 0.65% to 0.7% taken by the ten largest. Sequenced here: CD4+ T cells sorted from blood, sampled at week 4, from a patient treated with tofacitinib. The chain carries TRBV4-3 and TRBJ1-2, with a possible D match to TRBD1 (6 bases). This receptor was taken from a human donor with alopecia areata. Written as DNA, the CDR3 is TGCGCCAGCAGCCAAATGGTACAGGGCGGCTATGGCTACACCTTC. This encodes CASSQMVQGGYGYTF.